The 13 T cell receptor beta chains listed next were all sequenced from one sample in a study of monozygotic twins with inflammatory bowel disease (dated by TCRdb to about 2019). Libraries came from 5' RACE. Instrument used: Illumina HiSeq 2500. The reads were reprocessed in TCRdb, with one entry per CDR3 protein sequence and no accompanying DNA. The table kept for this sample lists over 100,000 distinct CDR3 sequences. Together, the top ten hold 9.5% to 15% of the sample. Sequenced sample: blood. All receptors come from a human donor with ulcerative colitis or Crohn's disease, or a healthy co-twin of an affected twin (not recorded which).

The rearrangement links TRBV7-2 to TRBJ2-1. The CDR3 is made up of 14 amino acids. The germline V gene encodes CDR1 SGHTA and CDR2 FQGNSA. CDR3 sequence: CASSLAHDIDEQFF.

The chain couples TRBV18 to TRBJ1-2; the TCRdb call, TRBD1, lacks DNA for checking. The CDR3 has 14 residues. CDR1 is KGHSH, CDR2 LQKENI, per germline. CDR3 in amino acids: CASSPGQTPEGYTF.

This chain joins TRBV29-1 and TRBJ2-3; TCRdb calls TRBD2, which cannot be checked without DNA. In germline, CDR1 is SQVTM, CDR2 ANQGSEA. The CDR3 length is 13 residues. This CDR3 is CSGRGLYTDTQYF.

The CDR3 loop reads CAITNRAVSYGYTF. The chain joins TRBV6-6 to TRBJ1-2; TCRdb indicates TRBD1, and absent DNA this call remains unverified. There are 14 residues in the CDR3. Germline V gives CDR1 MNHNY, CDR2 SVGAGI (reference sequence).

The CDR3 loop is CASSQDRTGGLEQYF. The chain joins TRBV4-2 to TRBJ2-7; the TRBD1 assignment by TCRdb is unverifiable without DNA. This CDR3 comprises 15 residues. CDR1 is LGHNA and CDR2 is YNFKEQ in the germline V gene.

V and J are TRBV5-4 and TRBJ1-1; there is no DNA to check the TCRdb D call of TRBD1. CDR3 length: 15 residues. In germline, CDR1 is SGHNT, CDR2 YYREEE (reference sequence). Here the CDR3 reads CASSPGDRGRIEAFF.

The V call is TRBV15, the J call TRBJ2-1; the D call of TRBD1 rests on TCRdb alone, since no DNA is present to check it. This CDR3 spans 15 amino acids. Germline lookup yields CDR1 LNHNV and CDR2 YYDKDF (reference sequence). The CDR3 here is CATSRDRGGPNEQFF.

The rearrangement joins TRBV20-1 to TRBJ2-7; TCRdb proposes TRBD2, but this gene call is untestable without DNA. Germline V lookup: CDR1 DFQATT, CDR2 SNEGSKA (reference sequence). This CDR3 is 18 amino acids long. The CDR3 loop is CSVGPGLAGGRSSYEQYF.

The rearrangement joins TRBV15 to TRBJ1-6; TCRdb names TRBD1, which stays unverified in the absence of DNA. Germline CDR1 and CDR2: LNHNV and YYDKDF (reference sequence). The CDR3 runs to 16 residues. The CDR3 here is CATSRARGQGFSPLHF.

The chain joins TRBV7-9 to TRBJ1-3; the TCRdb call, TRBD1, lacks DNA for checking. The CDR3 runs to 16 residues. The germline CDR1 and CDR2 sequences are SEHNR and FQNEAQ (reference sequence). CDR3: CASSRGQGSSGNTIYF.

V usage is TRBV9 and J usage is TRBJ2-1; no DNA is available, so the TRBD1 call from TCRdb remains unchecked. Germline V lookup: CDR1 SGDLS, CDR2 YYNGEE. The CDR3 is 15 amino acids. The CDR3 spells CASSIRTGGIDEQFF. The whole variable domain, remainder taken from reference TRBV9 and TRBJ2-1, is DSGVTQTPKHLITATGQRVTLRCSPRSGDLSVYWYQQSLDQGLQFLIQYYNGEERAKGNILERFSAQQFPDLHSELNLSSLELGDSALYFCASSIRTGGIDEQFFGPGTRLTVL.

The gene calls are TRBV2 and TRBJ2-5; TCRdb proposes TRBD1, but this gene call is untestable without DNA. The CDR3 has 13 amino acids. Germline CDR1 and CDR2: SNHLY and FYNNEI. CDR3 sequence reads: CASSKGRGGTQYF.

The chain combines TRBV20-1 with TRBJ2-3; TCRdb proposes TRBD2, but this gene call is untestable without DNA. The CDR3 consists of 16 residues. Per the germline V gene, CDR1 is DFQATT and CDR2 is SNEGSKA (reference sequence). The CDR3 region is CCAMLLAGGLADTQYF.